This T cell receptor beta chain was documented in a study of blood T cell repertoires in COVID-19. The wider study: Nucleic acid was either cDNA or gDNA, and it came from T cells, B-cell-depleted T cells, or PBMCs.

Sequencing used immunoSEQ multiplex PCR; TCRdb keeps in-frame clones, though not all of them. In the table there are tens of thousands of clones, around four fifths of which are singletons. This CDR3 has 14 residues. Germline loops: CDR1 LNHDA, CDR2 SQIVND (reference sequence). Trimming removed 8 bases at V and 3 bases at J, with 17 bases between. This receptor was obtained from a human donor in a cohort sampled during active COVID-19. Material: peripheral blood. The rearrangement joins TRBV19 to TRBJ2-7, with D perhaps matching TRBD1 (5 bases). The DNA for the CDR3 is TGTGCCAGTTCCTTAAGGGGCGTAGACTACGAGCAGTACTTC. Amino acid sequence: CASSLRGVDYEQYF.